This paragraph reports one T cell receptor (beta chain). This sample was included in a study of cytomegalovirus exposure and HLA in healthy donors. The PCR ran on 60 Vbeta and 13 Jbeta primers. Profiled with immunoSEQ multiplex PCR; TCRdb holds only in-frame clones, not every one. This table holds 200,000 to 250,000 clones. Donors sampled were nominally healthy, though unrecorded immune exposures were likely. CDR1 is MNHEY and CDR2 is SMNVEV in the germline V gene (reference sequence). V gave up 5 bases and J gave up 4 bases, with 14 bases separating them. The length of the CDR3 is 14 residues. The sample comprised PBMCs. The clonotype was recovered from a girl aged 2-15 years in good health and CMV-seropositive. The chain carries TRBV27 and TRBJ1-2, with D perhaps matching TRBD1 (5 bases). CDR3 sequence reads: CASSLGTSGYGYTF. The CDR3 nucleotides are TGTGCCAGCAGTCTGGGGACTTCAGGCTATGGCTACACCTTC.